This TCR beta chain was profiled in a study of control samples from healthy donors and cancer patients. The assay was immunoSEQ multiplex PCR, and TCRdb's table has in-frame clones only and misses some. Among about 120,000 clones listed, 88% were seen once. The sequencing input was blood. This clonotype was sampled from a man in his forties in good health.

DNA of the CDR3: TGTGCCTGGAGCCTTGACAGGCCCCACGAGCAGTACTTC. This sequence encodes CAWSLDRPHEQYF. The V gene is TRBV30, the J gene TRBJ2-7; tentatively, D is TRBD1 (6 bases). The germline V gene encodes CDR1 GTSNPN and CDR2 SVGIG (reference sequence). CDR3 length: 13 residues. Trimming removed 3 bases from V and 5 bases from J, with 14 bases in between.